The count of the clone carrying this T cell receptor beta chain is one. This sample was taken from a study of blood T cell repertoires in COVID-19. Study in general: Sites in the United States, Italy and Spain provided acute and convalescent COVID-19 samples.

The CDR3 covers 14 residues. In germline, CDR1 is MRHNA, CDR2 SNTAGT. V was pared by 3 bases and J by 5 bases, with 13 bases between. The data were produced by immunoSEQ multiplex PCR, yet TCRdb's version contains in-frame clones alone and is incomplete. The table includes 95,000 to 150,000 clones, roughly 90% detected once. Specimen: peripheral blood. The clonotype comes from a woman aged 60-75 years with COVID-19, enrolled during active disease. The chain combines TRBV6-4 with TRBJ1-1; TRBD1 is a possible D gene (6 bases). The CDR3 bases are TGTGCCAGCAGTGAACAGGGAAGTTCGACTGAAGCTTTCTTT. Its translation: CASSEQGSSTEAFF.